This T cell receptor (beta chain) stems from a study of T cells in Graves' hyperthyroidism and ophthalmopathy (dated by TCRdb to between 2019 and 2020). About the investigation overall: Peripheral blood was sampled at the time of initial diagnosis, prior to any treatment. For training and testing, the 100 or so patients in the discovery cohort were randomly divided in a 7:3 ratio. The paper reports TCR Vbeta CDR3 sequencing of more than 120 peripheral blood samples: under 45 ophthalmopathy, some 80 hyperthyroidism and around 17 progressor patients. Thyroid tissue and blood T-cell repertoires from several Graves' hyperthyroidism patients were also compared in the study. Prospective prediction of ophthalmopathy was tested in an independent validation cohort of 18 to 20 hyperthyroidism patients and around 16 patients who later progressed to ophthalmopathy. TCR V-J signatures able to tell the groups apart were searched for in a discovery cohort of 100 or so patients, of whom about 40 had Graves' ophthalmopathy and around 58 had stable Graves' hyperthyroidism. After blood sampling, hyperthyroidism patients were treated with methimazole at a starting dose of 30 mg daily, and ophthalmopathy patients were treated with high-dose intravenous methylprednisolone. General study outcomes and caveats: Sample size was not statistically predetermined, and investigators were not blinded to group allocation. Ophthalmopathy was separated from stable hyperthyroidism by a 13 V-J signature model, with about 88% sensitivity and 81% to 82% specificity obtained in cross-validation and 80%/75% obtained in testing. Most expanded thyroid clonotypes (frequency above 0.001) were also detected in blood, suggesting blood repertoires may reflect thyroid immune responses. In validation, the model predicted progression to ophthalmopathy a median of around 6.5 months before onset, with roughly 71% sensitivity and about 72% specificity.

TCR beta CDR3 regions were amplified from RNA transcripts. For the first round of RT-PCR on the TCR CDR3, the HTBI primer set was used together with the Qiagen OneStep RT-PCR kit. Libraries were constructed in a second round of multiplex PCR, after which size selection and purification were carried out. Sequencing of the libraries was done on an Illumina HiSeq2000 using paired-end 100 bp reads. As for how the authors treated the data: SOAPnuke was used to process the raw data, throwing out any read that contained adapters or uncalled bases, had a mean Phred below 15, or lacked an exact constant-primer or identifier match. COPE v1.2.5 was used to merge high-quality paired reads, and clonotypes were defined as unique nucleotide sequences. Clonotypes were aligned to IMGT TRBV, TRBD and TRBJ reference segments using MiTCR v1.1. Only V-J combinations with frequency above 0.0001, covering about 99% of repertoires, were analysed. The TCS score was defined as F50 (clonal expansion) divided by E x V (chaos), with BLOSUM62-based TCRdist calculated between CDR3 peptides within each V-J. Welch's t-statistics and random forest reduced several hundred V-J features to around 14, which were used in a naive Bayes classifier (R e1071). TCRdb cleaned the public reads at Q25 with fastp, built clones with MiXCR and kept in-frame beta chains. When rows share a CDR3 protein, they turn into one entry using the most common DNA and genes. The V and J calls here are based on TCRdb, not the publication. The sample table shows more than 300,000 distinct CDR3 sequences, and about 15% are seen once. The ten largest clones represent about 10% of the sample.

This clonotype has ten or more counts. The specificity of this receptor is unknown. Base qualities are not recorded, but no much larger clone differs from it by a single base. Stable Graves' hyperthyroidism was defined as no progression to ophthalmopathy during 18 months of follow-up. Hyperthyroidism patients were aged 18 to 65 years and newly diagnosed, with disease duration of less than 2 months. Any patient with an uncontrolled infection, another autoimmune disease, pregnancy or lactation was excluded. Clinical symptoms, serum thyroxine and TRAb, thyroid ultrasound, and orbital computed tomography formed the basis for the diagnoses. PBMCs were separated from over 9 ml of fresh peripheral blood using Ficoll-Paque density gradient centrifugation. Total RNA was extracted using Trizol reagent, and RNA quality was assessed on an Agilent 2100 Bioanalyzer. V is reduced by 2 bases and J by 2 bases, leaving a spacing of 11 bases between them. As encoded in the germline V gene, CDR1 is SGHRS while CDR2 is YFSETQ. There are 14 amino acids in the CDR3, from cysteine to phenylalanine inclusive. Kept here is only the CDR3 DNA, which spans 42 bases and is read in frame from base 1.

Sequenced material: blood. The V and J genes are TRBV5-1 and TRBJ2-7; TRBD1 is a weak D gene call, 6 bases matching. This TCR derives from an older woman with Graves' hyperthyroidism. The CDR3 loop reads CASSLQGAAYEQYF. The bases are TGCGCCAGCAGCTTACAGGGTGCGGCCTACGAGCAGTACTTC.